The T cell receptor (beta chain) described here comes from a study of blood T cell repertoires in COVID-19. Profiled with immunoSEQ multiplex PCR; TCRdb holds only in-frame clones, not every one. Of under 50,000 clones in the sample, over 80% were seen once. The sample was peripheral blood. This clonotype was sampled from a human donor in a cohort sampled during active COVID-19.

The DNA of the CDR3 is TGTGCCAGCGGTCAGGACAGGGTAGGTTCACCCCTCCACTTT. Translation: CASGQDRVGSPLHF. This sequence joins TRBV21-1 and TRBJ1-6; the listed D gene, TRBD1, was not tested against the DNA. TRBV21-1 has pseudogene status. The CDR3 totals 14 residues.